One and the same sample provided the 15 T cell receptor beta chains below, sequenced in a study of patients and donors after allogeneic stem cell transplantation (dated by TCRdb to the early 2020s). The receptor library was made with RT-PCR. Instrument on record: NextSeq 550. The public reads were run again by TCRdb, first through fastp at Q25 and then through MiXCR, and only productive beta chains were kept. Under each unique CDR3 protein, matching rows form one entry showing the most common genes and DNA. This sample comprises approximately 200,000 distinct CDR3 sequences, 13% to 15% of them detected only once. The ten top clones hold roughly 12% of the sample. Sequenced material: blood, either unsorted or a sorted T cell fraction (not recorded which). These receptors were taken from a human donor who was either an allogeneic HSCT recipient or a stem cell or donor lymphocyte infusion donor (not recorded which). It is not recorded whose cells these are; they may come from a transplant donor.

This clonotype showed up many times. Here the CDR3 reads CASSPSPTGKNTEAFF. The CDR3 DNA is TGCGCCAGCAGCCCTAGCCCCACAGGAAAGAACACTGAAGCTTTCTTT. The chain recombines TRBV4-3 with TRBJ1-1; TRBD1 is a possible D gene (5 bases). Germline CDR1 is LGHNA and CDR2 is YSLEER. V lost 4 bases and J 1 base, leaving 16 bases between the germline ends. The CDR3 totals 16 residues.

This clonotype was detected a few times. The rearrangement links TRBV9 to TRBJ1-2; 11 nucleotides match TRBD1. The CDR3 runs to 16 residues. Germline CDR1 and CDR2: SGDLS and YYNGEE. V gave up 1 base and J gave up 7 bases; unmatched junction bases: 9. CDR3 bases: TGTGCCAGCAGCGTATCCCCTGGACAGGGGGCGGGTGGCTACACCTTC. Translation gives CASSVSPGQGAGGYTF.

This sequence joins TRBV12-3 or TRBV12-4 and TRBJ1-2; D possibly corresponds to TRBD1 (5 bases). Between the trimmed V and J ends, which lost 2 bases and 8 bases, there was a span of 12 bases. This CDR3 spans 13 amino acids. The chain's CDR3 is CASSLLGGSGYTF. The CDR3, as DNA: TGTGCCAGCAGTTTACTGGGGGGAAGCGGCTACACCTTC.

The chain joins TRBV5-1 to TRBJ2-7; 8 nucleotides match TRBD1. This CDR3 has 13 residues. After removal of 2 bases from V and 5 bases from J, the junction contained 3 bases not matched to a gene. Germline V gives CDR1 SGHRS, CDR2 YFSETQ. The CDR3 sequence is CASSFRTGNEQYF. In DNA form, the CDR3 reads TGCGCCAGCAGCTTCCGGACAGGGAACGAGCAGTACTTC.

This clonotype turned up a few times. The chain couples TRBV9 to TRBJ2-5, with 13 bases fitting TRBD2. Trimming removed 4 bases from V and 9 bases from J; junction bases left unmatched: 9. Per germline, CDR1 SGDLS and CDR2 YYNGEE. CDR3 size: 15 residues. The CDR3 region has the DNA TGTGCCAGCAGCCCTCAAGGACTAGCGGGAGCGGCCCAGTACTTC. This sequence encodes CASSPQGLAGAAQYF.

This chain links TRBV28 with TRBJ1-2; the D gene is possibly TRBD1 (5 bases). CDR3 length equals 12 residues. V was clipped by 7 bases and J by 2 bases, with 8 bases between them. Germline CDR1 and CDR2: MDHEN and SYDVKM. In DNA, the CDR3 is TGTGCCAGCACTCAGGGAAACTATGGCTACACCTTC. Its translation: CASTQGNYGYTF.

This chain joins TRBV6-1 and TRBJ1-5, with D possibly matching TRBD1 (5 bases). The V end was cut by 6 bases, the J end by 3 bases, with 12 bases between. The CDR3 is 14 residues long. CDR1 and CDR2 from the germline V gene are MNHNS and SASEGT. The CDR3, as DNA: TGTGCCAGCAGGGGGCCAGCCCCCAATCAGCCCCAGCATTTT. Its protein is CASRGPAPNQPQHF.

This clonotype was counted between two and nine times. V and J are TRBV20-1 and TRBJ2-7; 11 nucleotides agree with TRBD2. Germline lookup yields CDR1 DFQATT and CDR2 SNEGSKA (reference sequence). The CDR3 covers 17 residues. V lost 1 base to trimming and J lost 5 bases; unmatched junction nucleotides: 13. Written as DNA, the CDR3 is TGCAGTGCTAGAGCCCCGACTAGCGGGATTACTCGGCACGAGCAGTACTTC. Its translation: CSARAPTSGITRHEQYF.

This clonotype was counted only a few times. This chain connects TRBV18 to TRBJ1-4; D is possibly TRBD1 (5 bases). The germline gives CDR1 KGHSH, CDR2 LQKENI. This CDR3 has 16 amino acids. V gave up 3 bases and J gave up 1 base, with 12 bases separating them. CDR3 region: CASSPPAGGTNEKLFF. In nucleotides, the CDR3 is TGTGCCAGCTCACCGCCAGCGGGGGGAACTAATGAAAAACTGTTTTTT. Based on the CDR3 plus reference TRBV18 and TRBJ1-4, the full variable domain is NAGVMQNPRHLVRRRGQEARLRCSPMKGHSHVYWYRQLPEEGLKFMVYLQKENIIDESGMPKERFSAEFPKEGPSILRIQQVVRGDSAAYFCASSPPAGGTNEKLFFGSGTQLSVL.

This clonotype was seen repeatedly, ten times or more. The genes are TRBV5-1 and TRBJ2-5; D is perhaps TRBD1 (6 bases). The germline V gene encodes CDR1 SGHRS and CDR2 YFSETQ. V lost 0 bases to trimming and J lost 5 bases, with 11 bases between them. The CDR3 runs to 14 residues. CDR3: CASSLDGTSETQYF. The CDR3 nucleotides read TGCGCCAGCAGCTTGGATGGGACAAGCGAGACCCAGTACTTC. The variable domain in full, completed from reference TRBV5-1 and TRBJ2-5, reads KAGVTQTPRYLIKTRGQQVTLSCSPISGHRSVSWYQQTPGQGLQFLFEYFSETQRNKGNFPGRFSGRQFSNSRSEMNVSTLELGDSALYLCASSLDGTSETQYFGPGTRLLVL.

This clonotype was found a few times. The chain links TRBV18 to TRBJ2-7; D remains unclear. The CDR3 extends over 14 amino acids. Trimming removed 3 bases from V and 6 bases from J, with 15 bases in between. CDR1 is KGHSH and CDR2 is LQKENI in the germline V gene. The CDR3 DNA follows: TGTGCCAGCTCACCGTTAGAAAGGGTCGGCGAGCAGTACTTC. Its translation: CASSPLERVGEQYF.

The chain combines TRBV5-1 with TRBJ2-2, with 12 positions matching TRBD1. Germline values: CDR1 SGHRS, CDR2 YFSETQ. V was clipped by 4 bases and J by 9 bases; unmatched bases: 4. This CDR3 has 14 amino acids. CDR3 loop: CASSPGTGGRELFF. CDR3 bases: TGCGCCAGCAGCCCGGGGACAGGGGGCCGGGAGCTGTTTTTT.

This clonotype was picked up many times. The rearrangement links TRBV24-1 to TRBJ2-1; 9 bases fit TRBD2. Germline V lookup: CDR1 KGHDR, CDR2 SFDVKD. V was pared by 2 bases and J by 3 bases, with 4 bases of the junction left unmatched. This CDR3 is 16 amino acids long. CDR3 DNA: TGTGCCACCAGTGATTCGGGAGCGGGAGGCTACAATGAGCAGTTCTTC. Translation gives CATSDSGAGGYNEQFF.

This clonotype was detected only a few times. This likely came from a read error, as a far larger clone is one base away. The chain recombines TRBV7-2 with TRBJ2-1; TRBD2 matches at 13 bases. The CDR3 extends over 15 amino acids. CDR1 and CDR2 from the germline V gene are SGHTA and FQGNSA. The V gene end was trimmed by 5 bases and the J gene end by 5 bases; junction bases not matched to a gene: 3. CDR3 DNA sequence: TGTGCCAGCAGCCGACTAGCGGGGGGTCACAATGAGCAGTTCTTC. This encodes CASSRLAGGHNEQFF.

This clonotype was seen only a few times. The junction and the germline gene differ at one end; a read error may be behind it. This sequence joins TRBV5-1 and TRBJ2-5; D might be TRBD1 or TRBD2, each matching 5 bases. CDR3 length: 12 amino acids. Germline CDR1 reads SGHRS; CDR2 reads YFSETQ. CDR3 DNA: TGCGCCAGCACCGGAGAGGGGCGCTCCATGGACTTC. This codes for CASTGEGRSMDF.